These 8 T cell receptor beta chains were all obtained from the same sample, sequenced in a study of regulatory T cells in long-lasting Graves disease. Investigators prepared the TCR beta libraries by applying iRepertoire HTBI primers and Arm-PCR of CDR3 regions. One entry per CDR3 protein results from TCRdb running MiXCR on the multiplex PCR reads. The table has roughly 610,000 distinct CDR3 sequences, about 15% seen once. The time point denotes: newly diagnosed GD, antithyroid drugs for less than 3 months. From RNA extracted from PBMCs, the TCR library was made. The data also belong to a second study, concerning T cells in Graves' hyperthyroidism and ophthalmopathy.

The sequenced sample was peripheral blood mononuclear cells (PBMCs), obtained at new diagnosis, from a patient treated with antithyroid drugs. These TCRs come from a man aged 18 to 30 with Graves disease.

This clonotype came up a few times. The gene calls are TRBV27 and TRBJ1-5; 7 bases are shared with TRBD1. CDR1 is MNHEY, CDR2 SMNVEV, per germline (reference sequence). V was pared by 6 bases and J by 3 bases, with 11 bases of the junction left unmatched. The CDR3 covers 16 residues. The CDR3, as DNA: TGTGCCAGCAGCCGTAAACCCAGGGGGAACAATCAGCCCCAGCATTTT. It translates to CASSRKPRGNNQPQHF.

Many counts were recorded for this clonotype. The CDR3 is CASSVLGRDTQYF. Here the CDR3 DNA reads TGTGCCAGCAGTGTTCTGGGTCGAGATACGCAGTATTTT. The rearrangement uses TRBV12-3 or TRBV12-4 and TRBJ2-3, with D unresolved. The CDR3 has 13 amino acids. Trimming shortened V by 5 bases and J by 5 bases, and 11 bases separated the two germline ends.

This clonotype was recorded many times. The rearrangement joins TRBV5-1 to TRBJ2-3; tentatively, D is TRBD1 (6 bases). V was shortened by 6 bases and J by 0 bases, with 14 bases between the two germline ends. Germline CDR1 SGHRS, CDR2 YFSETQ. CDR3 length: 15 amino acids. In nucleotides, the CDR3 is TGCGCCAGCAACCCTGGGGGCCATAGCACAGATACGCAGTATTTT. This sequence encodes CASNPGGHSTDTQYF.

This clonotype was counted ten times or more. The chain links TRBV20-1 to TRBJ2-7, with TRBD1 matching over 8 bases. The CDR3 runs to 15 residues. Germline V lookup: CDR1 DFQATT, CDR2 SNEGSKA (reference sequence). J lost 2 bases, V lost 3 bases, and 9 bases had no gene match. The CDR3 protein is CSASSAGTGPYEQYF. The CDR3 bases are TGCAGTGCTAGTTCTGCCGGGACAGGCCCCTACGAGCAGTACTTC.

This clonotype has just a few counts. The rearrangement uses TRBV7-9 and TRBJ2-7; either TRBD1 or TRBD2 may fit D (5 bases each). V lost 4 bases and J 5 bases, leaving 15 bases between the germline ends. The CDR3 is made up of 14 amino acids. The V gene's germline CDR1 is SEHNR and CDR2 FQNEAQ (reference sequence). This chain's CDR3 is CASSSRDATDEQYF. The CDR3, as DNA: TGTGCCAGCAGCTCCCGGGACGCCACGGACGAGCAGTACTTC.

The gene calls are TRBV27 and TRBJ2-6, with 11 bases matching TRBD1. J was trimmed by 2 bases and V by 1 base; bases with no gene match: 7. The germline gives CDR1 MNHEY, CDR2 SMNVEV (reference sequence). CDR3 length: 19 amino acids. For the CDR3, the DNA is TGTGCCAGCAGTTTATATTGGGACAGGGGGGAGCCTGGGGCCAACGTCCTGACTTTC. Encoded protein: CASSLYWDRGEPGANVLTF.

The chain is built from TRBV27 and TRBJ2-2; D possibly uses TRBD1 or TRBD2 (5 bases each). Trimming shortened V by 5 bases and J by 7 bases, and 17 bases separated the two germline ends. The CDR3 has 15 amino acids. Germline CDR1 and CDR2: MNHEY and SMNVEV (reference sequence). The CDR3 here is CASSLHLEGHGELFF. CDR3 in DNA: TGTGCCAGCAGTCTCCACCTAGAGGGGCACGGGGAGCTGTTTTTT.

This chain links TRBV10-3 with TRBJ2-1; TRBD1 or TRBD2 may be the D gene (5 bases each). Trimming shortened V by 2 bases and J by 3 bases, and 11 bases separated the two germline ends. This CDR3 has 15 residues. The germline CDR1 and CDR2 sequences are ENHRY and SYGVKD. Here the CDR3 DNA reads TGTGCCATCAGTGAGGGCAGGGAGAGCTACAATGAGCAGTTCTTC. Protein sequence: CAISEGRESYNEQFF.